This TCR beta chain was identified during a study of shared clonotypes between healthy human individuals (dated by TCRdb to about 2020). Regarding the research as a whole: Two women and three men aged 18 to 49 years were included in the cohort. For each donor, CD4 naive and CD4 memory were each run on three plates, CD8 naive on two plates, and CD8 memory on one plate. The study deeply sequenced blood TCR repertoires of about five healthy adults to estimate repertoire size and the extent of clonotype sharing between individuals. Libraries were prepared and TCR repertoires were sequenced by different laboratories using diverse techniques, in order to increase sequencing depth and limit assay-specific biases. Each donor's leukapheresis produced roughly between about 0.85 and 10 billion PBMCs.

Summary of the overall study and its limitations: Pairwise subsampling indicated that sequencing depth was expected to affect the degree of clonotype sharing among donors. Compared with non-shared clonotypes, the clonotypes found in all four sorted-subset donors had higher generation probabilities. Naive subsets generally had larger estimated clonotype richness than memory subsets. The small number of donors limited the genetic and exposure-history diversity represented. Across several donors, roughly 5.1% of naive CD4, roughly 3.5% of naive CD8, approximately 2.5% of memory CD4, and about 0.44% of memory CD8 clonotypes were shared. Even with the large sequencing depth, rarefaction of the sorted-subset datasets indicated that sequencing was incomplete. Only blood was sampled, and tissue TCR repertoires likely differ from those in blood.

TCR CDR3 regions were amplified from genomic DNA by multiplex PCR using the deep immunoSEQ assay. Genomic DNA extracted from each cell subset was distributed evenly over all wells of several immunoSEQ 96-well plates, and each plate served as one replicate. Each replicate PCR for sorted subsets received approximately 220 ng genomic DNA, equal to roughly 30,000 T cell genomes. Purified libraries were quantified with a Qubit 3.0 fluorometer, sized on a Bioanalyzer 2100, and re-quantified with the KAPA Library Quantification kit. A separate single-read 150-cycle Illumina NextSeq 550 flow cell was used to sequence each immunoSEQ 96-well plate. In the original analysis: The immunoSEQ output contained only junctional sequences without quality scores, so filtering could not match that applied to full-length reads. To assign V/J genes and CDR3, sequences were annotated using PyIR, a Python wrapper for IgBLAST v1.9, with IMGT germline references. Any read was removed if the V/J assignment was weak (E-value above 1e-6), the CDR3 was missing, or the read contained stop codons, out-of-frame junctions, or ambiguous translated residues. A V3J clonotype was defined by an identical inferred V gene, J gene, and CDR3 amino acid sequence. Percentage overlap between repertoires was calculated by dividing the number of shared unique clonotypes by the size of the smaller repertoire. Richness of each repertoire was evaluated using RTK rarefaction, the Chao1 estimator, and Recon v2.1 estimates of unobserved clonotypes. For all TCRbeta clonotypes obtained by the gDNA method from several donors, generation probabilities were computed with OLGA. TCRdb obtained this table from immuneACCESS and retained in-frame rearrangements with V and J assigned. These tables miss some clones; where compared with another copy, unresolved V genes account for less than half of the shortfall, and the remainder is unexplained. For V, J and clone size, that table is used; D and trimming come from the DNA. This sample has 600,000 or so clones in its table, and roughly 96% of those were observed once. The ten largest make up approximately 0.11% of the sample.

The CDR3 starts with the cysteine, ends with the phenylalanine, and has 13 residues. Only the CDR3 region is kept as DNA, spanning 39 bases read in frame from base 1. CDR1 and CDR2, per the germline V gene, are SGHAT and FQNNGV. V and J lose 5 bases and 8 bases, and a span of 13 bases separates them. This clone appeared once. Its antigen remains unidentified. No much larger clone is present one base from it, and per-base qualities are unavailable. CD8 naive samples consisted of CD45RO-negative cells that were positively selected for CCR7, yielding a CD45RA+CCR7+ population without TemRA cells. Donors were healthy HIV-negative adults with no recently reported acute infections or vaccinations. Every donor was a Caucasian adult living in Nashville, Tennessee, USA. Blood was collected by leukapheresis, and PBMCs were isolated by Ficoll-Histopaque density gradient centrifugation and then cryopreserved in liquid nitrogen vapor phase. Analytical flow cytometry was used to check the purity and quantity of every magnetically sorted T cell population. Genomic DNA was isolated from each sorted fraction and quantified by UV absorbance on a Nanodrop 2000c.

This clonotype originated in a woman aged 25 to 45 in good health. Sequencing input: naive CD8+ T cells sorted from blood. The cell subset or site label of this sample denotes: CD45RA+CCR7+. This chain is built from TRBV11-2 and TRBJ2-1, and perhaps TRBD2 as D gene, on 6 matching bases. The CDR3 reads CASSILPSDEQFF. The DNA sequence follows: TGTGCCAGCAGCATACTCCCTAGCGATGAGCAGTTCTTC.